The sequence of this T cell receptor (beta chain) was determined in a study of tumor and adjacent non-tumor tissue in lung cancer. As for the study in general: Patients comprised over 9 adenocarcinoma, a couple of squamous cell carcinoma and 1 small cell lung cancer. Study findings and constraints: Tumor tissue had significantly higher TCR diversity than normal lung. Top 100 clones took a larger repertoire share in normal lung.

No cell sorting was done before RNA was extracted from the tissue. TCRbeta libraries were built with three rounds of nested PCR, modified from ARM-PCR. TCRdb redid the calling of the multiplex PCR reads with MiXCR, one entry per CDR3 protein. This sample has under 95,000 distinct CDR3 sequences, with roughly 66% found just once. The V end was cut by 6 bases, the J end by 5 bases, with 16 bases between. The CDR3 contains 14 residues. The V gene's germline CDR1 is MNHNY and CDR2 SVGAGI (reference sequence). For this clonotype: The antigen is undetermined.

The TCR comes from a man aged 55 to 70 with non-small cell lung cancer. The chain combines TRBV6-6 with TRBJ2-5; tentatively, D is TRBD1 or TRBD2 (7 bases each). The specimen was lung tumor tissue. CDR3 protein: CASSLSGGGETQYF. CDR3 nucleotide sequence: TGTGCCAGCAGCTTGTCAGGGGGGGGGGAGACCCAGTACTTC.